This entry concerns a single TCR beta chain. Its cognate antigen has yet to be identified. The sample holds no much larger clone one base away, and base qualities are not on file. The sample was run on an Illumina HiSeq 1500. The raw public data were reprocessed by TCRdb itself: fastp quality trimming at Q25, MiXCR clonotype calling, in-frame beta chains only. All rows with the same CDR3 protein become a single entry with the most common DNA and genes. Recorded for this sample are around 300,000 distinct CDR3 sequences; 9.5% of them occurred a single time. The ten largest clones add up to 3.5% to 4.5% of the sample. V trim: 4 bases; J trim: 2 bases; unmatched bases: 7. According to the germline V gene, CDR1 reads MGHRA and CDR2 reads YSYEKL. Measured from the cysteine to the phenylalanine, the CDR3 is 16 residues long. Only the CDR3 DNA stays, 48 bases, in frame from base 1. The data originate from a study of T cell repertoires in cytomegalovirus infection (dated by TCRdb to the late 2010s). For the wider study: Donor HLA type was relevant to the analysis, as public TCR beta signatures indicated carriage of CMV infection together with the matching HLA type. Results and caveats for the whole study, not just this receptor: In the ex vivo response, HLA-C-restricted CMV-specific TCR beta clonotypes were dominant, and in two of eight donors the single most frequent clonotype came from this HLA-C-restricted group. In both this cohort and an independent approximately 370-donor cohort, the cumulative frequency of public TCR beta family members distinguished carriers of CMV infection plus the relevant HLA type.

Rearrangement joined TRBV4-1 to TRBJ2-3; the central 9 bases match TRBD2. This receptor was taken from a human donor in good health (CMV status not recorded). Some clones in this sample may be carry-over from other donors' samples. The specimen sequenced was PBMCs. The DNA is TGCGCCAGCAGCCCGGTCAGCGGGAGGACCACAGATACGCAGTATTTT. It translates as CASSPVSGRTTDTQYF.